This TCR beta chain was sequenced in a study of blood T cells in healthy people across ages. This clonotype was seen just once. Sample-barcoded 5' priming and a J-beta primer mix drove a second PCR of roughly 6 to 12 cycles. A template-switch adaptor with 12 random nucleotides tagged each cDNA molecule. One entry per CDR3 protein results from TCRdb running MiXCR on the 5' RACE reads. The repertoire holds roughly 800,000 distinct CDR3 sequences, with roughly 64% as singletons. The sequence was obtained from a young man in good health. Sequencing was performed on blood.

The CDR3 reads CSASMGPGEQYF. The DNA for the CDR3 is TGCAGTGCTAGTATGGGGCCCGGCGAGCAGTACTTC. V usage is TRBV20-1 and J usage is TRBJ2-7, with D maybe TRBD1 (5 bases). CDR1 DFQATT and CDR2 SNEGSKA come from the germline V gene (reference sequence). CDR3 length equals 12 residues. Trimming removed 3 bases at V and 6 bases at J, with 12 bases between.